The rows below give T cell receptor beta chains drawn from one sample of a study of control samples from healthy donors and cancer patients. Produced via immunoSEQ multiplex PCR; TCRdb's table is partial and in-frame only. The sample comprises over 85,000 clones, approximately 84% of which are singletons, and 38% rests with the top ten. Sequenced input: PBMCs. Receptors were obtained from a man aged 70 or older with lung cancer. Both conserved end residues are part of each CDR3. D genes are given only for firm matches. A clone size is listed for some rows: how often the clone was seen (once, few, many), or a class if it is expanded.

j_call v_call d_call clone_size cdr3_aa cdr3_nt
TRBJ2-1 TRBV5-1 NA NA CASSLEMGPASYNEQFF TGCGCCAGCAGCTTGGAAATGGGGCCAGCCTCCTACAATGAGCAGTTCTTC
TRBJ2-2 TRBV9 NA NA CASSGMVDGELFF TGTGCCAGCAGCGGAATGGTGGACGGGGAGCTGTTTTTT
TRBJ2-1 TRBV11-3 TRBD2 NA CASSSRAGLAGEQFF TGTGCCAGCAGCTCTAGGGCGGGACTAGCGGGGGAGCAGTTCTTC
TRBJ1-5 TRBV29-1 NA NA CSVVGNSNQPQHF TGCAGCGTTGTGGGTAATAGCAATCAGCCCCAGCATTTT
TRBJ2-3 TRBV5-6 NA NA CASSFYTDTQYF TGTGCCAGCAGCTTTTACACAGATACGCAGTATTTT
TRBJ2-7 TRBV19 NA NA CASSPGRPFSYEQYF TGTGCCAGTAGTCCCGGCAGACCCTTCTCCTACGAGCAGTACTTC
TRBJ2-7 TRBV6-2/TRBV6-3 TRBD2 NA CASSLGTSGPYFYEQYF TGTGCCAGCAGCCTCGGGACTAGCGGGCCCTATTTCTACGAGCAGTACTTC
TRBJ1-5 TRBV2 NA few CASSGNNQPQHF TGTGCCAGCAGTGGAAACAATCAGCCCCAGCATTTT
TRBJ2-5 TRBV18 TRBD2 NA CASSPQISGGPRSQETQYF TGTGCCAGCTCACCCCAAATTAGCGGGGGGCCGAGGAGCCAAGAGACCCAGTACTTC
TRBJ2-1 TRBV11-2 TRBD1 NA CAGGQGRNNEQFF TGTGCCGGGGGACAGGGGCGTAACAATGAGCAGTTCTTC
TRBJ2-7 TRBV2 NA once CASRGLYEQYF TGTGCCAGCAGGGGGCTCTACGAGCAGTACTTC
TRBJ2-5 TRBV7-2 NA once CASSLGTRGGTQYF TGTGCCAGCAGCCTTGGGACACGGGGCGGGACCCAGTACTTC
TRBJ2-1 TRBV18 NA NA CASSDSSYNEQFF TGTGCCAGCTCAGACAGTTCCTACAATGAGCAGTTCTTC
TRBJ2-2 TRBV7-9 NA few CASSQQVVAGELFF TGTGCCAGCAGCCAACAGGTCGTGGCCGGGGAGCTGTTTTTT
TRBJ2-7 TRBV6-6 NA NA CASSFLVQPRPYEQYF TGTGCCAGCAGTTTTCTGGTGCAGCCCCGACCCTACGAGCAGTACTTC
TRBJ2-7 TRBV5-1 NA NA CASSLAAGSSYEQYF TGCGCCAGCAGCTTGGCAGCAGGGAGCTCCTACGAGCAGTACTTC
TRBJ1-5 TRBV19 NA NA CASSIASRPQHF TGTGCCAGTAGTATAGCCTCTAGGCCCCAGCATTTT
TRBJ1-2 TRBV29-1 TRBD1 NA CSVRTGFHGYTF TGCAGCGTGAGGACAGGCTTTCATGGCTACACCTTC
TRBJ2-7 TRBV7-9 NA NA CASSLLVLQIPKDEQYF TGTGCCAGCAGCTTACTAGTACTCCAGATTCCGAAGGACGAGCAGTACTTC
TRBJ2-1 TRBV19 NA NA CASTHAWGEQFF TGTGCCAGTACCCATGCATGGGGTGAGCAGTTCTTC
TRBJ2-3 TRBV7-9 TRBD1 NA CASSPGTGGKDTQYF TGTGCCAGCAGCCCCGGGACAGGGGGTAAAGATACGCAGTATTTT
TRBJ2-3 TRBV6-4 TRBD2 NA CASSVTGGSTDTQYF TGTGCCAGCAGTGTAACGGGGGGGTCCACAGATACGCAGTATTTT
TRBJ2-4 TRBV7-2 NA NA CASSTGREAKNIQYF TGTGCCAGCAGCACGGGGCGCGAGGCCAAAAACATTCAGTACTTC
TRBJ1-1 TRBV19 NA NA CASSQGMWNTEAFF TGTGCCAGTAGTCAAGGGATGTGGAACACTGAAGCTTTCTTT
TRBJ2-2 TRBV2 NA once CASSDLHPNTGELFF TGTGCCAGCAGTGACTTGCACCCGAACACCGGGGAGCTGTTTTTT
TRBJ1-6 TRBV6-1 TRBD1 NA CASSERQGASSYNSPLHF TGTGCCAGCAGTGAACGACAGGGCGCAAGCTCCTATAATTCACCCCTCCACTTT
TRBJ2-7 TRBV4-1 NA few CASSQEAAVNSYEQYF TGCGCCAGCAGCCAGGAGGCGGCAGTCAACTCCTACGAGCAGTACTTC
TRBJ1-5 TRBV19 TRBD1 NA CASSIGDRGGQGNQPQHF TGTGCCAGTAGTATAGGGGACAGGGGAGGTCAAGGCAATCAGCCCCAGCATTTT
TRBJ2-4 TRBV18 NA once CASSPQLGKNIQYF TGTGCCAGCTCCCCCCAGTTAGGCAAAAACATTCAGTACTTC
TRBJ2-1 TRBV13 NA NA CASSFWGSYNEQFF TGTGCCAGCAGCTTCTGGGGGTCCTACAATGAGCAGTTCTTC
TRBJ1-1 TRBV7-9 NA NA CASSGGVQTEAFF TGTGCCAGCAGCGGGGGGGTACAGACTGAAGCTTTCTTT
TRBJ2-7 TRBV7-9 TRBD1 NA CASSTTGTGSQYF TGTGCCAGCAGCACAACCGGGACAGGGTCGCAGTACTTC
TRBJ1-1 TRBV6-1 NA NA CASSEFDTEAFF TGTGCCAGCAGTGAGTTTGACACTGAAGCTTTCTTT
TRBJ2-5 TRBV7-9 NA NA CASSSQGLQETQYF TGTGCCAGCAGCTCCCAGGGCCTCCAAGAGACCCAGTACTTC
TRBJ2-5 TRBV5-1 TRBD1 NA CASSLAQRQGRETQYF TGCGCCAGCAGCTTGGCCCAGAGACAGGGGAGAGAGACCCAGTACTTC
TRBJ2-7 TRBV6-2/TRBV6-3 NA NA CASSYSRGGVNEQYF TGTGCCAGCAGTTACTCCCGAGGAGGGGTAAACGAGCAGTACTTC
TRBJ1-1 TRBV4-2 NA once CASSQQGLDTEAFF TGTGCCAGCAGCCAACAGGGTTTGGACACTGAAGCTTTCTTT
TRBJ2-4 TRBV6-5 TRBD2 NA CASRAGAGGKNIQYF TGTGCCAGCAGAGCGGGGGCCGGGGGCAAAAACATTCAGTACTTC
TRBJ2-2 TRBV19 TRBD1 NA CASSPQSTGFGGELFF TGTGCCAGTAGTCCGCAATCGACAGGGTTCGGCGGGGAGCTGTTTTTT
TRBJ1-1 TRBV5-1 NA once CASSFAGRNTEAFF TGCGCCAGCAGCTTTGCTGGGCGGAACACTGAAGCTTTCTTT
TRBJ2-7 TRBV20-1 NA NA CSASKGVHEQYF TGCAGTGCTAGTAAGGGGGTCCACGAGCAGTACTTC
TRBJ1-3 TRBV11-2 TRBD1 NA CASSPLRGSGNTIYF TGTGCCAGCAGCCCACTCAGGGGGTCTGGAAACACCATATATTTT
TRBJ2-1 TRBV5-4 NA NA CASSSQVRNEQFF TGTGCCAGCAGCTCTCAGGTTAGGAATGAGCAGTTCTTC
TRBJ1-1 TRBV6-2/TRBV6-3 NA NA CASSMGQPRTEAFF TGTGCCAGCAGTATGGGACAACCTCGGACTGAAGCTTTCTTT
TRBJ1-2 TRBV7-9 NA NA CASSLGTVYGYTF TGTGCCAGCAGTCTAGGCACAGTCTATGGCTACACCTTC
TRBJ2-2 TRBV18 NA once CASSPPSTGAGELFF TGTGCCAGCTCACCACCTAGCACCGGGGCCGGGGAGCTGTTTTTT
TRBJ2-1 TRBV10-1 TRBD1 few CASSEEENGTGINEQFF TGCGCCAGCAGTGAGGAAGAAAACGGGACAGGGATCAATGAGCAGTTCTTC
TRBJ2-1 TRBV19 TRBD2 NA CASSINPTREGEQFF TGTGCCAGTAGTATAAACCCTACCCGGGAGGGTGAGCAGTTCTTC
TRBJ1-5 TRBV2 NA NA CASRDRGPSQPQHF TGTGCCAGCAGGGACAGAGGACCCAGTCAGCCCCAGCATTTT